This T cell receptor (beta chain) was recorded in a study of blood T cell repertoires in COVID-19. V gave up 2 bases and J gave up 8 bases, with 13 bases separating them. This CDR3 is 15 amino acids long. Germline loops: CDR1 MNHNS, CDR2 SASEGT. Sequencing was performed with immunoSEQ multiplex PCR; in TCRdb, only in-frame clones are kept and a portion is missing. The repertoire holds over 200,000 clones, with 80% to 95% as singletons. The source of this sequence is a person in their late teens or twenties with COVID-19, enrolled during active disease. The V call is TRBV6-1, the J call TRBJ1-6; tentatively, D is TRBD1 (6 bases). Sequenced material: peripheral blood. This chain's CDR3 is CASSEWGLSDSPLHF. The DNA of the CDR3 is TGTGCCAGCAGTGAATGGGGGCTGAGTGATTCACCCCTCCACTTT.